This T cell receptor (beta chain) stems from a study of tissue T cells after allogeneic stem cell transplantation. General study results and limits: Only a limited share of tissue TCRs appeared in blood or spleen.

The V segment lost 6 bases and the J segment 3 bases; nucleotides outside the gene matches: 5. Germline-derived CDR1 and CDR2 are KGHPV and FQNQEV (reference sequence). The CDR3 covers 14 residues. The assay was immunoSEQ multiplex PCR, and TCRdb's table has in-frame clones only and misses some. The data hold 5,500 to 8,000 clones, with around 47% observed a single time. Time point reported: mouse harvest day 7 after allogeneic transplant. Tail vein injection delivered 10^7 T-cell-depleted bone marrow cells and 10^6 splenic CD5+ T cells. Mice had MHC-mismatched B6 into BALB/c GVHD, sampled day 7 or 14. Regarding this clone: Its antigen is unknown. These gene names are mouse names. The sequence runs out 1 residue before the end of the CDR3; the remainder is reconstructed from the germline J gene.

The origin of this receptor is a female BALB/c mouse given C57BL/6 T cells with graft-versus-host disease after an allogeneic hematopoietic cell transplant. Sequenced: lymph node tissue. The chain couples TRBV26 to TRBJ2-7, with TRBD2 matching over 10 bases. The CDR3 DNA, read in part, is TGTGCCAGCAGCCTCCGGGACTGGGGCTATGAACAGTAC. It encodes CASSLRDWGYEQY. The whole CDR3 protein is CASSLRDWGYEQYF.